This T cell receptor (beta chain) was identified during a study of shared clonotypes between healthy human individuals. At the level of the study: Used for every donor were three CD4 naive, three CD4 memory, two CD8 naive and one CD8 memory plate. Overall study findings and caveats: Larger estimated richness was generally recorded for naive subsets relative to memory subsets. What limited the represented genetic and exposure-history diversity was the small number of donors.

In germline, CDR1 is SGHTA, CDR2 FQGNSA. Trimming removed 1 base at V and 4 bases at J, with 1 base between. The CDR3 spans 12 residues. On this clone itself: Its antigen is still unknown.

TCRdb's table, derived via immunoSEQ multiplex PCR, lists solely in-frame clones and lacks some. The table includes under 650,000 clones, about 95% detected once. The sample consisted of naive CD4+ T cells sorted from blood. Subset given: CD45RA+ positively selected. J is TRBJ2-2 and V is TRBV7-2; D unclear. The source of this sequence is a woman aged 25 to 45 in good health. CDR3 sequence (DNA): TGTGCCAGCAGCTTAGGCACCGGGGAGCTGTTTTTT. Protein product: CASSLGTGELFF.